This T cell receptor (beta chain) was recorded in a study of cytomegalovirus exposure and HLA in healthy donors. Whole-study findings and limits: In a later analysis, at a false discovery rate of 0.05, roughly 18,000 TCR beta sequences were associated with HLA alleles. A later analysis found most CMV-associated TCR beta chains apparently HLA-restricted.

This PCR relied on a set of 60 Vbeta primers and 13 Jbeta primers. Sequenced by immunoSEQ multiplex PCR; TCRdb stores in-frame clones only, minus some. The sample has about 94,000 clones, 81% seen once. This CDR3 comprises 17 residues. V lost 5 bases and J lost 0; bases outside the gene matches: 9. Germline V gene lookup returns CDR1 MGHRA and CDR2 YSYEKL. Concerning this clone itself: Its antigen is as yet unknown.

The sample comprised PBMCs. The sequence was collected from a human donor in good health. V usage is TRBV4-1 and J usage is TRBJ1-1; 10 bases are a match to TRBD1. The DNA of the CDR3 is TGCGCCAGCAGCAAAGCCGGGACAGGGGATGTGAACACTGAAGCTTTCTTT. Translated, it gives CASSKAGTGDVNTEAFF.